This TCR beta chain is drawn from a study of Graves' ophthalmopathy and Graves' hyperthyroidism. RNA transcripts were the template, and TCR beta CDR3 regions were amplified from them. First-round RT-PCR with HTBI primers preceded a second-round multiplex PCR. TCRdb reprocessed the multiplex PCR reads via MiXCR and lists one record per CDR3 protein. This sample yields about 39,000 distinct CDR3 sequences, of which about 50% are seen a single time; roughly 25% belongs to the top ten. Germline V gene lookup returns CDR1 MNHNY and CDR2 SVGAGI (reference sequence). The CDR3 runs 16 residues. As for this clonotype: A read error may produce the germline difference seen at one junction end.

Patients were left out if they had other autoimmune diseases, uncontrolled infections, pregnancy or lactation. The source of this sequence is an adult woman with stable Graves' hyperthyroidism. Sequencing was performed on peripheral blood. This chain links TRBV6-6 with TRBJ1-5; 7 bases are shared with TRBD1. In DNA form, the CDR3 reads TGCGCCAGCAGTAAACAGGGGAGGCTGGGCAATCAGCCCCAGCATTTT. It yields the protein CASSKQGRLGNQPQHF.